This T cell receptor (beta chain) was recovered during a study of blood T cell repertoires in COVID-19. Profiled with immunoSEQ multiplex PCR; TCRdb holds only in-frame clones, not every one. In the table there are fewer than 200,000 clones, roughly 87% of which are singletons. One Seattle source followed patients from active infection through their disease course. The germline CDR1 and CDR2 sequences are SGHAT and FQDESV (reference sequence). The CDR3 is made up of 14 amino acids. The trim removed 4 bases at V and 7 bases at J, leaving 6 bases unmatched. Material: peripheral blood. The chain is built from TRBV11-1 and TRBJ2-1, with TRBD2 matching over 8 bases. This receptor was identified in a woman in her fifties or sixties with COVID-19, enrolled during active disease. The CDR3 region is CASSSRTSWNEQFF. DNA for the CDR3: TGTGCCAGCAGCTCCCGGACTAGCTGGAATGAGCAGTTCTTC.